These 11 T cell receptor beta chains came from one sample sequenced in a study of blood T cell repertoires in COVID-19 (dated by TCRdb to between 2020 and 2021). Library construction relied on the immunoSEQ multiplex PCR assay. In its TCRdb copy, this immuneACCESS table keeps in-frame sequences only and misses some clones. Where compared with another copy, unresolved V genes explain less than half of these, and the others have no known cause. In this sample the table shows around 270,000 clones, 88% of which occur a single time. Roughly 4% of the sample belongs to the ten largest clones. What was sequenced was peripheral blood. These receptors were collected from a man aged 55 to 70 who had recovered from COVID-19.

V and J are TRBV6-7 and TRBJ2-2; 14 nucleotides align to TRBD2. TRBV6-7 is recorded as an ORF, its role being uncertain. Losses at the gene ends were 6 bases for V and 4 bases for J; bases not matched to a gene: 13. The CDR3 is 19 amino acids. The CDR3 loop reads CASSGLAGGPTLGTGELFF. In DNA form, the CDR3 reads TGTGCCAGCAGCGGACTAGCGGGGGGCCCGACCTTAGGCACCGGGGAGCTGTTTTTT.

The V and J genes are TRBV25-1 and TRBJ1-1, with a possible D match to TRBD1 (5 bases). Germline V gene data show CDR1 as MGHDK and CDR2 as SYGVNS. This CDR3 region has 15 residues. V was shortened by 2 bases and J by 3 bases, with 13 bases between the two germline ends. The CDR3 DNA is TGTGCCAGCAGTGAACTAGGGGTTTCGGACACTGAAGCTTTCTTT. This encodes CASSELGVSDTEAFF.

This clone turned up a few times. The chain employs TRBV19 and TRBJ2-3; no reliable D call. The V end was cut by 7 bases, the J end by 5 bases, with 13 bases between. This CDR3 spans 13 amino acids. Germline CDR1 is LNHDA and CDR2 is SQIVND (reference sequence). CDR3 sequence (DNA): TGTGCCAGTACCCATACCTCGGGAGATACGCAGTATTTT. This sequence encodes CASTHTSGDTQYF.

The chain couples TRBV7-2 to TRBJ2-7; 9 bases line up with TRBD1. The CDR3 runs 15 residues. Germline CDR1 SGHTA, CDR2 FQGNSA. V was pared by 1 base and J by 4 bases, with 5 bases of the junction left unmatched. The CDR3 DNA reads TGTGCCAGCAGCTTAGTTCCGGGACAGGGATACGAGCAGTACTTC. Translating gives CASSLVPGQGYEQYF.

The rearrangement joins TRBV7-3 to TRBJ1-1; D is ambiguous. The CDR3 contains 13 residues. Germline assignment: CDR1 SGHTA and CDR2 FQGTGA. The V and J ends lost 6 bases and 2 bases respectively, with 10 bases between them. CDR3 protein: CASRLSSNTEAFF. The DNA of the CDR3 is TGTGCCAGCAGACTATCCAGCAACACTGAAGCTTTCTTT.

CDR3 in amino acids: CAIRGQDRGYNEQFF. As DNA, the CDR3 is TGTGCCATCAGGGGACAGGATAGGGGTTACAATGAGCAGTTCTTC. The gene calls are TRBV10-3 and TRBJ2-1; TRBD1 matches 8 bases. This CDR3 has 15 amino acids. V gave up 6 bases and J gave up 4 bases; unmatched junction bases: 8. Germline CDR1 and CDR2: ENHRY and SYGVKD.

For the CDR3, the DNA is TGTGCCAGCAGTAGGAGTGGGGGGGAAGAGCAGTACTTC. Translated: CASSRSGGEEQYF. The chain joins TRBV9 to TRBJ2-7; 7 bases match TRBD2. Losses at the gene ends were 5 bases for V and 7 bases for J; bases not matched to a gene: 9. Germline V gene sequence: CDR1 SGDLS, CDR2 YYNGEE. The CDR3 length is 13 residues.

The chain carries TRBV7-3 and TRBJ2-2; 12 bases align to TRBD2. The CDR3 length is 16 residues. The trim removed 5 bases at V and 6 bases at J, leaving 7 bases unmatched. Germline values: CDR1 SGHTA, CDR2 FQGTGA. CDR3 sequence (DNA): TGTGCCAGCAGCCCCTTCGCTAGCGGGGGGGCCGGGGAGCTGTTTTTT. Encoded protein: CASSPFASGGAGELFF.

This sequence joins TRBV27 and TRBJ1-5; D is unresolved. Germline values: CDR1 MNHEY, CDR2 SMNVEV (reference sequence). This CDR3 region has 15 residues. V was shortened by 0 bases and J by 5 bases, with 11 bases between the two germline ends. The DNA of the CDR3 is TGTGCCAGCAGTTTATCCGGGAGGGTCCATCAGCCCCAGCATTTT. Amino acid sequence: CASSLSGRVHQPQHF.

The chain is built from TRBV12-3 or TRBV12-4 and TRBJ1-1; 8 bases align to TRBD1. This CDR3 comprises 12 residues. The V and J ends lost 6 bases and 12 bases, in that order; junction bases with no gene match: 9. The CDR3 loop reads CASRDDRGRSFF. As DNA, the CDR3 is TGTGCCAGCAGGGATGACAGGGGCCGTTCTTTCTTT.

The chain carries TRBV9 and TRBJ2-5; D is possibly TRBD2 (6 bases). Trimming cost V 0 bases and J 9 bases, with 6 bases left between them. Per the germline V gene, CDR1 is SGDLS and CDR2 is YYNGEE. The CDR3 contains 11 residues. This chain's CDR3 is CASSVGEAQYF. The CDR3 region has the DNA TGTGCCAGCAGCGTAGGGGAGGCCCAGTACTTC.